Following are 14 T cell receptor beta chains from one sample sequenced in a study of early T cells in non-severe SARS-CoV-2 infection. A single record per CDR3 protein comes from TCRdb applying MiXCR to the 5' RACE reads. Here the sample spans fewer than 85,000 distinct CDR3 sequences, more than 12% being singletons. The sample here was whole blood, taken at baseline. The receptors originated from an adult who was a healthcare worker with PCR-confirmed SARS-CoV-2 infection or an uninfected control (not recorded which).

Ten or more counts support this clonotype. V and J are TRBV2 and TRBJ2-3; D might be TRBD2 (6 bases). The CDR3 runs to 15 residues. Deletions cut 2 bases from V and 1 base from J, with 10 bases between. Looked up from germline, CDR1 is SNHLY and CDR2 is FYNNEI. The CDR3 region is CASSERSGGTDTQYF. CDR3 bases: TGTGCCAGCAGTGAAAGGTCGGGAGGCACAGATACGCAGTATTTT.

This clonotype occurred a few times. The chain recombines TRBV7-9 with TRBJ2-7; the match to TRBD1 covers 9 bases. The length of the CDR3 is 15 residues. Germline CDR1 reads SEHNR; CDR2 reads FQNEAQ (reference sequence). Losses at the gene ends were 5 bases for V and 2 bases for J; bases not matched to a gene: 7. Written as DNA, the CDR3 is TGTGCCAGCAGCCCTAGACAGGGGGTGGCCTACGAGCAGTACTTC. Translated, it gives CASSPRQGVAYEQYF.

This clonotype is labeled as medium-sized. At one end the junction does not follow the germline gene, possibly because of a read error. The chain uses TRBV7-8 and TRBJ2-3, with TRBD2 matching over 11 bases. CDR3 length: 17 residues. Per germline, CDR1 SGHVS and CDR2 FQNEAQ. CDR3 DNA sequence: TGTGCCAGCAACTTAGGATCGTTAGCGGGAGGGCACGATACGCAGTATTTT. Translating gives CASNLGSLAGGHDTQYF.

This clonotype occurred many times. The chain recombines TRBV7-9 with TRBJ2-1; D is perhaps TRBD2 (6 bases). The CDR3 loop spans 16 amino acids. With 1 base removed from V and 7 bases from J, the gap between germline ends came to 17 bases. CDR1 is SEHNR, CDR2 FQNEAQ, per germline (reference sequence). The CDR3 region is CASSLGSGEVMNEQFF. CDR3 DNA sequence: TGTGCCAGCAGCTTAGGTTCTGGGGAGGTGATGAATGAGCAGTTCTTC.

CDR3 nucleotides: TGTGCCAGCTCACCAATGGACTTAAGTGGCTACACCTTC. This translates into CASSPMDLSGYTF. The genes are TRBV18 and TRBJ1-2; no clear D gene. The V gene lost 2 bases and the J gene lost 7 bases, with 11 bases spanning the gap. The CDR3 spans 13 residues. Germline V gene lookup returns CDR1 KGHSH and CDR2 LQKENI.

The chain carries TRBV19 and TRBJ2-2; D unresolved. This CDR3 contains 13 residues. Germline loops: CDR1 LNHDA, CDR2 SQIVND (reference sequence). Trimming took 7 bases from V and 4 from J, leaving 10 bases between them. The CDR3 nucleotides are TGTGCCAGTAACTTTTGGGTCACCGGGGAGCTGTTTTTT. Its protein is CASNFWVTGELFF.

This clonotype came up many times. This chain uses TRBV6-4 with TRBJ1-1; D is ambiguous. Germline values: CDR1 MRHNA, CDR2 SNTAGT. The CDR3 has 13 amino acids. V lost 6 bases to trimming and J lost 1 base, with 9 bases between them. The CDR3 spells CASSTDRNTEAFF. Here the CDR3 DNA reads TGTGCCAGCAGCACTGATAGGAACACTGAAGCTTTCTTT.

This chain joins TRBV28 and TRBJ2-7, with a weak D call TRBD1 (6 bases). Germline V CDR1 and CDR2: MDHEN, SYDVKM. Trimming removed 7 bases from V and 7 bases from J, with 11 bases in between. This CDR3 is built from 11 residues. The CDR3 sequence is CASTTGFEQYF. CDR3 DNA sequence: TGTGCCAGCACCACAGGGTTTGAGCAGTACTTC. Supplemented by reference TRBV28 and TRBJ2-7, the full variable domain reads DVKVTQSSRYLVKRTGEKVFLECVQDMDHENMFWYRQDPGLGLRLIYFSYDVKMKEKGDIPEGYSVSREKKERFSLILESASTNQTSMYLCASTTGFEQYFGPGTRLTVT.

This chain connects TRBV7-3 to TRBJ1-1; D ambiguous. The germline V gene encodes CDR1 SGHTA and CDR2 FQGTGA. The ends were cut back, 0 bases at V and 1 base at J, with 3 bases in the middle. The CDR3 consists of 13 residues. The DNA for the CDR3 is TGTGCCAGCAGCTTAACCCAGAACACTGAAGCTTTCTTT. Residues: CASSLTQNTEAFF.

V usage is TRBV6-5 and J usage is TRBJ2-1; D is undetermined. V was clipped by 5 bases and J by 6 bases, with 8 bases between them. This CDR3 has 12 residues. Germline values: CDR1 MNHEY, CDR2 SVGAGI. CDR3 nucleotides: TGTGCCAGCAGTACCCCAACCAATGAGCAGTTCTTC. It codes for CASSTPTNEQFF.

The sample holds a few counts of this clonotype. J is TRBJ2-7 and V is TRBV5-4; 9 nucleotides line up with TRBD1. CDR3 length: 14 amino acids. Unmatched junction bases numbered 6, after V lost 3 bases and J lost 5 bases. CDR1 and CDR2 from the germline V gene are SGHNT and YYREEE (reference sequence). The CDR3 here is CASSSGTGTHEQYF. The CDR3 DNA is TGTGCCAGCAGCTCCGGGACAGGGACCCACGAGCAGTACTTC.

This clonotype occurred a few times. The CDR3 nucleotides are TGTGCCAGCAGTTACGGGGGAAGGACAGGCGAAGCTTTCTTT. Translated, it gives CASSYGGRTGEAFF. This chain joins TRBV6-2 or TRBV6-3 and TRBJ1-1, with 7 bases matching TRBD1. From germline, CDR1 is MNHEY and CDR2 SVGEGT. This CDR3 has 14 residues. V dropped 2 bases and J dropped 8; count of bases not matched to a gene: 8.

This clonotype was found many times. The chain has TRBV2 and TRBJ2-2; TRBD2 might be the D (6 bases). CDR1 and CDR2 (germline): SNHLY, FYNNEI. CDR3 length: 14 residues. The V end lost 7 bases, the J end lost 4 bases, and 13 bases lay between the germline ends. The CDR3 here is CASNPGRTTGELFF. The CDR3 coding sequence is TGTGCCAGCAATCCAGGGAGGACCACCGGGGAGCTGTTTTTT.

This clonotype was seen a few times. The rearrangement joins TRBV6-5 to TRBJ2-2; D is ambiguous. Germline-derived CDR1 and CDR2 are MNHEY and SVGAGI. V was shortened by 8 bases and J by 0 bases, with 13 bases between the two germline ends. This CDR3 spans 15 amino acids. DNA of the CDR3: TGTGCCAGCTTGCCTCTCCAGTCGAACACCGGGGAGCTGTTTTTT. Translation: CASLPLQSNTGELFF.